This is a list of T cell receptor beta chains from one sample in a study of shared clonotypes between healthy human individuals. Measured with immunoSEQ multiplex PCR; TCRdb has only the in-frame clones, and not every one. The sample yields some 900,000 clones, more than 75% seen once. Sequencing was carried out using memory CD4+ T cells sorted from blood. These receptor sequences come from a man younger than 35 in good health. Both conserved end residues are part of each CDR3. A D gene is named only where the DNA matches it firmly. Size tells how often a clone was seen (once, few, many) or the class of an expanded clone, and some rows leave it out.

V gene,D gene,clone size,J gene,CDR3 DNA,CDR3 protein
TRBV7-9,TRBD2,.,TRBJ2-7,TGTGCCAGTTCGGGAGGCCCTACGCGATACGAGCAGTACTTC,CASSGGPTRYEQYF
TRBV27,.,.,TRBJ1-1,TGTGCCAGCAGTTTTAGCTCAGGGAAGGGAGCTTTCTTT,CASSFSSGKGAFF
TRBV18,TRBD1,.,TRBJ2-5,TGTGCCAGCTCACGGGACAGGCAAGAGACCCAGTACTTC,CASSRDRQETQYF
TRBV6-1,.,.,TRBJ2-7,TGTGCCACCAGGGGAGTGCCCTCCTCCTACGAGCAGTACTTC,CATRGVPSSYEQYF
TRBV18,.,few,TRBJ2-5,TGTGCCAGCTCACCAAGTCTCGGGTCGGTGGGAGAGACCCAGTACTTC,CASSPSLGSVGETQYF
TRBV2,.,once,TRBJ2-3,TGTGCCAGCAGCGTTGATGGGGGGCCAGATACGCAGTATTTT,CASSVDGGPDTQYF
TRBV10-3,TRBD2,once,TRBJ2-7,TGTGCCATTAGTAGCGGGGGGGCCTCCTACGAGCAGTACTTC,CAISSGGASYEQYF
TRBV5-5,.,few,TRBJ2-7,TGTGCCAGCAGCTTGACCCCGGGACATGGTAACTACGAGCAGTACTTC,CASSLTPGHGNYEQYF
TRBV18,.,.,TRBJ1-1,TGTGCCAGCTCACCACCGATGCCGATGAACACTGAAGCTTTCTTT,CASSPPMPMNTEAFF
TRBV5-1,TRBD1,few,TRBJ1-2,TGCGCCAGCAGCTTGGTCCCGGACAGGGTATATGGCTACACCTTC,CASSLVPDRVYGYTF
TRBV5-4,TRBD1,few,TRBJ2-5,TGTGCCAGCAGCAAGATGACAGGGGGACAAGAGACCCAGTACTTC,CASSKMTGGQETQYF
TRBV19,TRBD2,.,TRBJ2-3,TGTGCCAGTAGTATAGGCGGGAGGGCCACAGATACGCAGTATTTT,CASSIGGRATDTQYF
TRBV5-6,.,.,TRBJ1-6,TGTGCCAGCAGCTTGGGGGCAGAGAGAGACAATTCACCCCTCCACTTT,CASSLGAERDNSPLHF
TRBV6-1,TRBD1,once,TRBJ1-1,TGTGCCAGCAGAGTACAGACAGGGGGAGTCACTGAAGCTTTCTTT,CASRVQTGGVTEAFF
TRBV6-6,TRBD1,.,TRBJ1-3,TGTGCCTCGGGCACAGGGGTAGGAAACACCATATATTTT,CASGTGVGNTIYF
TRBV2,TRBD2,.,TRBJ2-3,TGTGCCAGCAGTGAAAGGGTAGCGGGGAACACAGATACGCAGTATTTT,CASSERVAGNTDTQYF
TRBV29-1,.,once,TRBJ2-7,TGCAGCGTTTCTGACCCTCGGGGGGAGCAGTACTTC,CSVSDPRGEQYF
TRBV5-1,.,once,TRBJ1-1,TGCGCCAGCAAGCCCAGACCGGGGGAGGACGGCACTGAAGCTTTCTTT,CASKPRPGEDGTEAFF
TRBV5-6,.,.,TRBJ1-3,TGTGCCAGCAGCTCGGGGCGGATTGGAAACACCATATATTTT,CASSSGRIGNTIYF
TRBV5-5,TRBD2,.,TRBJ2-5,TGTGCCAGCAGCCTCTGGACTAGTTTAATCCAAGAGACCCAGTACTTC,CASSLWTSLIQETQYF
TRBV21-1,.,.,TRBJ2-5,TGTGCCAGCAGCAAAAAACGGGACAGGTATGAGACCCAGTACTTC,CASSKKRDRYETQYF
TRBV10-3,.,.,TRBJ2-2,TGTGCCATCACGGTAGCGGAAAACACCGGGGAGCTGTTTTTT,CAITVAENTGELFF